The 22 T cell receptor beta chains listed next were all sequenced from one sample in a study of blood T cell repertoires in COVID-19. Measured with immunoSEQ multiplex PCR; TCRdb has only the in-frame clones, and not every one. The sample records some 240,000 clones, approximately 88% being singletons. Sample: peripheral blood. These receptors all come from a man aged 55 to 70 who had recovered from COVID-19.

The chain joins TRBV6-2 or TRBV6-3 to TRBJ1-5; TRBD1 is a possible D gene (5 bases). Trimming left V 6 bases short and J 7 bases short, with 16 bases between. Per the germline V gene, CDR1 is MNHEY and CDR2 is SVGEGT. The CDR3 covers 14 residues. Here the CDR3 DNA reads TGTGCCAGCAGCCGTACCCCAGGGATCCAGCCCCAGCATTTT. Amino acids: CASSRTPGIQPQHF.

The V call is TRBV28, the J call TRBJ1-1, with TRBD1 identical over 9 bases. CDR3 length: 15 residues. Germline CDR1 and CDR2: MDHEN and SYDVKM. With V trimmed by 6 bases and J by 5 bases, 10 bases remained unmatched. CDR3 sequence: CASSPRGTGWTEAFF. CDR3 sequence (DNA): TGTGCCAGCAGCCCCCGGGGGACAGGGTGGACTGAAGCTTTCTTT.

The chain is built from TRBV14 and TRBJ1-2; D perhaps matches TRBD1 (5 bases). Germline V gene sequence: CDR1 SGHDN, CDR2 FVKESK. V was trimmed by 0 bases and J by 1 base, leaving 12 bases between them. The CDR3 has 16 residues. In nucleotides, the CDR3 is TGTGCCAGCAGCCAAGATCGGGGAGGGGATAACTATGGCTACACCTTC. The encoded protein is CASSQDRGGDNYGYTF.

The chain links TRBV27 to TRBJ1-4, with 9 positions matching TRBD1. The CDR3 extends over 14 amino acids. CDR1 and CDR2 from the germline V gene are MNHEY and SMNVEV (reference sequence). V was clipped by 8 bases and J by 5 bases; unmatched bases: 6. CDR3 protein: CASRGGTGNEKLFF. CDR3 DNA sequence: TGTGCCAGCCGAGGAGGGACAGGGAATGAAAAACTGTTTTTT. The variable domain in full, completed from reference TRBV27 and TRBJ1-4, reads EAQVTQNPRYLITVTGKKLTVTCSQNMNHEYMSWYRQDPGLGLRQIYYSMNVEVTDKGDVPEGYKVSRKEKRNFPLILESPSPNQTSLYFCASRGGTGNEKLFFGSGTQLSVL.

The chain carries TRBV2 and TRBJ2-3, with TRBD1 identical over 7 bases. The CDR3 consists of 14 residues. The trim removed 6 bases at V and 5 bases at J, leaving 8 bases unmatched. CDR1 and CDR2 (germline): SNHLY, FYNNEI. The CDR3, as DNA: TGTGCCAGCAGGGCCCGACAGGGAAGAGATACGCAGTATTTT. Translated: CASRARQGRDTQYF.

The chain recombines TRBV11-2 with TRBJ2-5; 11 positions match TRBD1. Germline assignment: CDR1 SGHAT and CDR2 FQNNGV. The CDR3 length is 16 residues. Trimming removed 3 bases from V and 4 bases from J; junction bases left unmatched: 7. CDR3 amino acids: CASSLTFGTGGETQYF. CDR3 nucleotides: TGTGCCAGCAGCTTGACGTTCGGGACAGGGGGAGAGACCCAGTACTTC.

The chain combines TRBV5-1 with TRBJ2-7, with no clear D. Trimming left V 5 bases short and J 1 base short, with 10 bases between. The CDR3 loop spans 13 amino acids. Germline V gives CDR1 SGHRS, CDR2 YFSETQ. Here the CDR3 DNA reads TGCGCCAGCAGTGGGTTAGCATCCTACGAGCAGTACTTC. This encodes CASSGLASYEQYF.

This sequence joins TRBV5-3 and TRBJ2-1; TRBD2 agrees at 14 bases. TRBV5-3 is an ORF, with its function uncertain. The J segment lost 14 bases and the V segment lost 4 bases, leaving 14 bases of the junction unmatched. The CDR3 extends over 16 amino acids. CDR3 region: CARSGGLAGDQGPEFF. DNA for the CDR3: TGTGCCAGAAGCGGGGGACTAGCGGGAGATCAGGGCCCCGAGTTCTTC.

The chain carries TRBV5-1 and TRBJ2-7; 9 nucleotides align to TRBD1. The CDR3 contains 17 residues. Trimming cost V 4 bases and J 0 bases; bases outside gene matches: 11. The V gene's germline CDR1 is SGHRS and CDR2 YFSETQ. The CDR3 loop reads CASSLTPGTGYSYEQYF. Written as DNA, the CDR3 is TGCGCCAGCAGCCTTACTCCCGGGACAGGGTACTCCTACGAGCAGTACTTC. Looking up the rest from reference TRBV5-1 and TRBJ2-7 gives the full variable domain: KAGVTQTPRYLIKTRGQQVTLSCSPISGHRSVSWYQQTPGQGLQFLFEYFSETQRNKGNFPGRFSGRQFSNSRSEMNVSTLELGDSALYLCASSLTPGTGYSYEQYFGPGTRLTVT.

The V and J genes are TRBV18 and TRBJ1-2, with D unresolved. This CDR3 has 14 amino acids. Trimming pared 6 bases from V and 4 bases from J, leaving 15 bases between. Germline V gene data show CDR1 as KGHSH and CDR2 as LQKENI. The CDR3 reads CASSLTGEGYGYTF. CDR3 DNA: TGTGCCAGCTCGCTTACGGGAGAAGGCTATGGCTACACCTTC.

The chain combines TRBV5-1 with TRBJ2-7, with 8 bases matching TRBD1. Germline trimming cut 0 bases from V and 2 bases from J; bases unmatched to any gene: 4. The CDR3 length is 15 residues. CDR1 is SGHRS, CDR2 YFSETQ, per germline. CDR3 region: CASSLEGQAAYEQYF. DNA for the CDR3: TGCGCCAGCAGCTTGGAGGGACAGGCCGCCTACGAGCAGTACTTC. The entire variable domain, with the rest obtained from reference TRBV5-1 and TRBJ2-7, is as follows: KAGVTQTPRYLIKTRGQQVTLSCSPISGHRSVSWYQQTPGQGLQFLFEYFSETQRNKGNFPGRFSGRQFSNSRSEMNVSTLELGDSALYLCASSLEGQAAYEQYFGPGTRLTVT.

This clone was seen a few times. This rearrangement joins TRBV7-2 to TRBJ2-1; 9 bases agree with TRBD1. V was clipped by 6 bases and J by 3 bases; unmatched bases: 6. The CDR3 contains 15 residues. The germline gives CDR1 SGHTA, CDR2 FQGNSA. CDR3 DNA: TGTGCCAGCAGACCGCCGGGACAGGGCTACAATGAGCAGTTCTTC. It specifies CASRPPGQGYNEQFF.

The CDR3 here is CASSAGQVSYNEQFF. CDR3 coding DNA: TGTGCCAGCAGCGCCGGACAGGTCTCCTACAATGAGCAGTTCTTC. The chain joins TRBV9 to TRBJ2-1, with TRBD1 identical over 7 bases. The junction had 3 bases not matched to a gene; V was cut back by 3 bases and J by 0 bases. The CDR3 runs 15 residues. Germline CDR1 is SGDLS and CDR2 is YYNGEE.

J is TRBJ1-5 and V is TRBV6-4; D gene ambiguous. The germline CDR1 and CDR2 sequences are MRHNA and SNTAGT. Trimming stripped 6 bases from V and 0 bases from J, with 9 bases between. This CDR3 comprises 14 residues. The CDR3 DNA sequence: TGTGCCAGCAGCCGGGATTTTAGCAATCAGCCCCAGCATTTT. It yields the protein CASSRDFSNQPQHF.

V gene TRBV5-5 combines with J gene TRBJ1-1, with D possibly matching TRBD1 (6 bases). This CDR3 spans 15 amino acids. Germline assignment: CDR1 SGHKS and CDR2 YYEKEE (reference sequence). V lost 4 bases and J 2 bases, leaving 15 bases between the germline ends. CDR3 in DNA: TGTGCCAGCAGCCCGAACTACAGGGAAAACACTGAAGCTTTCTTT. It is translated as CASSPNYRENTEAFF.

The chain is built from TRBV2 and TRBJ2-7; D gene unclear. Trimming cost V 5 bases and J 2 bases, with 4 bases left between them. The length of the CDR3 is 11 residues. Germline V lookup: CDR1 SNHLY, CDR2 FYNNEI. CDR3 coding DNA: TGTGCCAGCAGTCGCGCCTACGAGCAGTACTTC. Translated: CASSRAYEQYF.

The V and J genes are TRBV3-1 (or the pseudogene TRBV3-2) and TRBJ2-4; TRBD1 matches at 9 bases. CDR3 size: 16 residues. The V segment lost 4 bases and the J segment 0 bases; nucleotides outside the gene matches: 4. Germline V CDR1 and CDR2: LGHDT, YNNKEL (reference sequence). The CDR3 loop reads CASSRGTGIAKNIQYF. CDR3 sequence (DNA): TGTGCCAGCAGCCGCGGGACAGGGATAGCCAAAAACATTCAGTACTTC.

V usage is TRBV2 and J usage is TRBJ2-5; 15 bases are a match to TRBD2. CDR1 is SNHLY and CDR2 is FYNNEI in the germline V gene. This CDR3 region has 15 residues. J lost 5 bases, V lost 6 bases, and 4 bases had no gene match. The CDR3 loop reads CASRAGTSGRETQYF. In DNA, the CDR3 is TGTGCCAGCAGGGCGGGGACTAGCGGGAGGGAGACCCAGTACTTC. Based on the CDR3 plus reference TRBV2 and TRBJ2-5, the full variable domain is EPEVTQTPSHQVTQMGQEVILRCVPISNHLYFYWYRQILGQKVEFLVSFYNNEISEKSEIFDDQFSVERPDGSNFTLKIRSTKLEDSAMYFCASRAGTSGRETQYFGPGTRLLVL.

V and J are TRBV28 and TRBJ2-3, with 7 bases fitting TRBD2. The CDR3 loop spans 14 amino acids. The germline gives CDR1 MDHEN, CDR2 SYDVKM. The V gene end was trimmed by 9 bases and the J gene end by 2 bases; junction bases not matched to a gene: 8. Written as DNA, the CDR3 is TGTGCCAGTACGAGCGCGGGGGACACAGATACGCAGTATTTT. Translating it yields CASTSAGDTDTQYF.

The V and J genes are TRBV5-4 and TRBJ1-3; maybe TRBD1 (6 bases). The length of the CDR3 is 15 residues. V dropped 1 base and J dropped 4 bases, with 12 bases sitting between them. Per germline, CDR1 SGHNT and CDR2 YYREEE (reference sequence). The CDR3 region has the DNA TGTGCCAGCAGCTTGTGGGGGCCGGAGGGAAACACCATATATTTT. Its translation: CASSLWGPEGNTIYF.

The genes are TRBV6-4 and TRBJ1-4; D perhaps matches TRBD1 (5 bases). The V end lost 1 base, the J end lost 8 bases, and 14 bases lay between the germline ends. The CDR3 spans 15 residues. Germline assignment: CDR1 MRHNA and CDR2 SNTAGT. CDR3 amino acids: CASSDLGRVKEKLFF. The CDR3 bases are TGTGCCAGCAGTGACTTGGGCAGGGTAAAAGAAAAACTGTTTTTT.

V and J are TRBV3-1 (or the pseudogene TRBV3-2) and TRBJ2-6, with D hard to call. There are 15 residues in the CDR3. V was clipped by 4 bases and J by 0 bases, with 7 bases between them. Per the germline V gene, CDR1 is LGHDT and CDR2 is YNNKEL (reference sequence). CDR3 nucleotide sequence: TGTGCCAGCAGCCCTCAACACTCTGGGGCCAACGTCCTGACTTTC. Its translation: CASSPQHSGANVLTF.